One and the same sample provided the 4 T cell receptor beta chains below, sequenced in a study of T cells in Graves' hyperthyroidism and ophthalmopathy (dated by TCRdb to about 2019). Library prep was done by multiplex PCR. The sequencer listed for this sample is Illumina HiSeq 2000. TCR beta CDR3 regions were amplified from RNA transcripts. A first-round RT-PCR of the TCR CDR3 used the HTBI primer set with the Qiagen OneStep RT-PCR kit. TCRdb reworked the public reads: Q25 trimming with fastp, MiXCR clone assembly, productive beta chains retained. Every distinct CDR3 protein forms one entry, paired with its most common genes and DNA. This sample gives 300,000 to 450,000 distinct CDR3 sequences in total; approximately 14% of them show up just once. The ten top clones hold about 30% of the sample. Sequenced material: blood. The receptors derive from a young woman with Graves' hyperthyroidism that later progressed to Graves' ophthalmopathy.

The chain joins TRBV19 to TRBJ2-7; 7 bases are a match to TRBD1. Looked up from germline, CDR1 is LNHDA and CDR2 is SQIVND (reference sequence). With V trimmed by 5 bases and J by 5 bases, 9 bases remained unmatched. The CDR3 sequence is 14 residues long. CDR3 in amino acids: CASSPRQGWNEQYF. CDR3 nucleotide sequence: TGTGCCAGTAGTCCCAGACAGGGTTGGAACGAGCAGTACTTC. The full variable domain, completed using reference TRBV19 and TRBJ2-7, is DGGITQSPKYLFRKEGQNVTLSCEQNLNHDAMYWYRQDPGQGLRLIYYSQIVNDFQKGDIAEGYSVSREKKESFPLTVTSAQKNPTAFYLCASSPRQGWNEQYFGPGTRLTVT.

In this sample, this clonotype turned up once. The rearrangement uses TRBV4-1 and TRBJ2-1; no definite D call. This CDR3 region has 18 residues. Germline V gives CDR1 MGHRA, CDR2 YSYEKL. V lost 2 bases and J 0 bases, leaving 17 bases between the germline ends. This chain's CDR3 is CASSQQRLRVSSYNEQFF. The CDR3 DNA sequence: TGCGCCAGCAGCCAACAGAGATTACGGGTTAGCTCCTACAATGAGCAGTTCTTC.

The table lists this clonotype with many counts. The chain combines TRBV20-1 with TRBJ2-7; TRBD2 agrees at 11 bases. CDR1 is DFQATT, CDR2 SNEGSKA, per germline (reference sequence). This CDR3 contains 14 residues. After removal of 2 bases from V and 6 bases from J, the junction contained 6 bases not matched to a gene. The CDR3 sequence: CSARKLAGVSEQYF. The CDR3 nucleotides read TGCAGTGCTAGAAAACTAGCGGGAGTCTCCGAGCAGTACTTC.

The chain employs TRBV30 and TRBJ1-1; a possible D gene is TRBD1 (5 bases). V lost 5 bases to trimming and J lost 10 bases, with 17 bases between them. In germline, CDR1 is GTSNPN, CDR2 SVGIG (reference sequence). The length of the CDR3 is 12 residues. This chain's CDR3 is CAWDPDRGIAFF. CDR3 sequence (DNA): TGTGCCTGGGACCCAGACAGAGGAATAGCTTTCTTT. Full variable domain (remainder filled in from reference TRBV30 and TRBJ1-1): SQTIHQWPATLVQPVGSPLSLECTVEGTSNPNLYWYRQAAGRGLQLLFYSVGIGQISSEVPQNLSASRPQDRQFILSSKKLLLSDSGFYLCAWDPDRGIAFFGQGTRLTVV.